This T cell receptor (beta chain) derives from a study of cytomegalovirus exposure and HLA in healthy donors. Study-level results: The study flagged about 150 TCR beta chains as cytomegalovirus-associated. Most of the CMV-associated TCR beta chains (in a later analysis) appeared to be HLA-restricted. Links to common viral pathogens appeared, in a later analysis, for several of the most significant clusters.

The CDR3 is made up of 16 amino acids. Germline V gene lookup returns CDR1 SGHTA and CDR2 FQGNSA. Losses at the gene ends were 4 bases for V and 1 base for J; bases not matched to a gene: 6. Amplification used 60 Vbeta primers and 13 Jbeta primers. The method was immunoSEQ multiplex PCR; TCRdb's version includes in-frame clones alone and lacks a portion of them. The data show about 150,000 clones, around four fifths seen once. Concerning this clone itself: Its antigen is not known.

This receptor was taken from a man aged 40-50 years in good health and CMV-seronegative. This chain joins TRBV7-2 and TRBJ2-1; 8 bases are a match to TRBD2. Sequenced material: PBMCs. Here the CDR3 reads CASSSLAGTSYNEQFF. The CDR3 DNA is TGTGCCAGCAGCTCGCTAGCGGGCACTTCCTACAATGAGCAGTTCTTC.